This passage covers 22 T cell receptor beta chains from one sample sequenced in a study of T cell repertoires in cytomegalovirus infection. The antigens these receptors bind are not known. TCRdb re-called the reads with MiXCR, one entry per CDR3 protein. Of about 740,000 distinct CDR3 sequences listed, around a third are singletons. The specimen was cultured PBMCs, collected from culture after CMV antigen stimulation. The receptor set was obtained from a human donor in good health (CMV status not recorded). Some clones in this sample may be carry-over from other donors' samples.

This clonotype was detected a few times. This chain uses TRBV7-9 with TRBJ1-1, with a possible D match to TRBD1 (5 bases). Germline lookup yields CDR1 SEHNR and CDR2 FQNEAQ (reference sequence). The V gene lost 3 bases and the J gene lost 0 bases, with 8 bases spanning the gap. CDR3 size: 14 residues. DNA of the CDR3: TGTGCCAGCAGCTTTACAGGTCTGAACACTGAAGCTTTCTTT. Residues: CASSFTGLNTEAFF.

The CDR3 DNA is TGTGCCAGCAGTTACTCGATACCGGGGGGGGGAACAGATACGCAGTATTTT. Translation gives CASSYSIPGGGTDTQYF. The chain employs TRBV6-6 and TRBJ2-3, with 8 bases that match TRBD2. The CDR3 has 17 amino acids. With V trimmed by 0 bases and J by 3 bases, 8 bases remained unmatched. CDR1 and CDR2 (germline): MNHNY, SVGAGI (reference sequence).

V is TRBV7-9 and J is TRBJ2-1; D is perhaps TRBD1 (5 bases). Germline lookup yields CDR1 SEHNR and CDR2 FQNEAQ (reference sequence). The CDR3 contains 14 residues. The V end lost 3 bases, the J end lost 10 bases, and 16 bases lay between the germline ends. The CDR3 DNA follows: TGTGCCAGCAGCTTTCAGGGCGGAGTGCCCGAGCAGTTCTTC. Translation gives CASSFQGGVPEQFF.

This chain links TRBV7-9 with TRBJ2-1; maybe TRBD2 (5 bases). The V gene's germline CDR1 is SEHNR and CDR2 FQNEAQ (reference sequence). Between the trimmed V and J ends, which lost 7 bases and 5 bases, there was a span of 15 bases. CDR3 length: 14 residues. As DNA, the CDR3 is TGTGCCAGCACCATCGGACTGGGGAACAATGAGCAGTTCTTC. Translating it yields CASTIGLGNNEQFF.

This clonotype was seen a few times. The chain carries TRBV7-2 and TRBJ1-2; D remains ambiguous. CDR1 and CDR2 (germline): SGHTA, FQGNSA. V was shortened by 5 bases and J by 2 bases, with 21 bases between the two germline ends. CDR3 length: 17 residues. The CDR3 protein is CASSPWASSQVNYGYTF. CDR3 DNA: TGTGCCAGCAGCCCCTGGGCTAGTAGTCAGGTGAACTATGGCTACACCTTC.

The CDR3 DNA reads as TGTGCCAGCAGTCACGTTCAGGGGCCCTCGTCCACAGATACGCAGTATTTT. It encodes CASSHVQGPSSTDTQYF. This sequence joins TRBV28 and TRBJ2-3; a weak D match, TRBD1 (6 bases). The germline V gene encodes CDR1 MDHEN and CDR2 SYDVKM. The CDR3 runs to 17 residues. Trimming pared 5 bases from V and 2 bases from J, leaving 20 bases between.

The DNA of the CDR3 is TGTGCCAGCTCACCGACGGCCAGGGGGAACACTGAAGCTTTCTTT. It encodes CASSPTARGNTEAFF. J is TRBJ1-1 and V is TRBV18; maybe TRBD1 (6 bases). V lost 3 bases, J lost 1 base, and 12 bases lay in between. The CDR3 spans 15 residues. Germline V gene lookup returns CDR1 KGHSH and CDR2 LQKENI.

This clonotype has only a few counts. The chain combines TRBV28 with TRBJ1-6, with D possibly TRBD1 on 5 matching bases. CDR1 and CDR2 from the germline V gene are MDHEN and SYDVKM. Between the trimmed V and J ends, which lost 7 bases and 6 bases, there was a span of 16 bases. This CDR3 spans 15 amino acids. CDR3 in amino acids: CASTRGQGPNSPLHF. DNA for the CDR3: TGTGCCAGCACCAGAGGCCAGGGCCCTAATTCACCCCTCCACTTT.

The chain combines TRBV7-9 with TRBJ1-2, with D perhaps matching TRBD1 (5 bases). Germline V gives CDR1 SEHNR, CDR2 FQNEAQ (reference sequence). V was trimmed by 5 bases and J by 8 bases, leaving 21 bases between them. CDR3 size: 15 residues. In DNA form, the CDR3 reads TGTGCCAGCAGCCCCGGTAAGGAGCCCAGGGAAGGCTACACCTTC. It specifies CASSPGKEPREGYTF.

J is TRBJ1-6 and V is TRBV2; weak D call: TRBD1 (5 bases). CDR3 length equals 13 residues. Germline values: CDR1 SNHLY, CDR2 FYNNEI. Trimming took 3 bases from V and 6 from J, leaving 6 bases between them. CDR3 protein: CASSDQGNSPLHF. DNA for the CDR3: TGTGCCAGCAGTGATCAGGGTAATTCACCCCTCCACTTT.

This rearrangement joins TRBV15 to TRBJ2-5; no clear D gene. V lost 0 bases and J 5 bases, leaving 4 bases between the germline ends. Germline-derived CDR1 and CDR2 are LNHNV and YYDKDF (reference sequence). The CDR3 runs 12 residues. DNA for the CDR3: TGTGCCACCAGCAGAGATATCGAGACCCAGTACTTC. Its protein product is CATSRDIETQYF. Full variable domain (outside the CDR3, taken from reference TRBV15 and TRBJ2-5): DAMVIQNPRYQVTQFGKPVTLSCSQTLNHNVMYWYQQKSSQAPKLLFHYYDKDFNNEADTPDNFQSRRPNTSFCFLDIRSPGLGDTAMYLCATSRDIETQYFGPGTRLLVL.

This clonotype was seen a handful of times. This CDR3 is CASRVSGTGELFF. DNA for the CDR3: TGTGCCAGCAGGGTCTCGGGGACCGGGGAGCTGTTTTTT. This chain links TRBV25-1 with TRBJ2-2; the D gene is possibly TRBD2 (5 bases). Germline loops: CDR1 MGHDK, CDR2 SYGVNS. V lost 6 bases to trimming and J lost 5 bases, with 10 bases between them. This CDR3 comprises 13 residues.

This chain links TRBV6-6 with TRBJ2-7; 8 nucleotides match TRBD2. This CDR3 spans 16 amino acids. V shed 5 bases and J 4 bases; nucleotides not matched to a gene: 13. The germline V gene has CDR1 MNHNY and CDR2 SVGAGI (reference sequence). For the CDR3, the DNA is TGTGCCAGCAGTGCCCGCCCCGGGACTAGAGATTACGAGCAGTACTTC. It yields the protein CASSARPGTRDYEQYF.

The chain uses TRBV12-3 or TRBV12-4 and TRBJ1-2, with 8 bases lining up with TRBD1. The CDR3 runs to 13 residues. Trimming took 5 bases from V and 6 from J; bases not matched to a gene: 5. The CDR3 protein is CASSTRDRNGYTF. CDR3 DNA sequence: TGTGCCAGCAGTACGAGGGACAGGAATGGCTACACCTTC.

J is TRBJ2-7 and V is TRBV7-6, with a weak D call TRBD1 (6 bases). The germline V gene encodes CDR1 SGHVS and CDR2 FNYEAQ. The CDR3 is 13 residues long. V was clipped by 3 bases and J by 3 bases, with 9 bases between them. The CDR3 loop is CASSFWTDYEQYF. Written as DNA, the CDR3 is TGTGCCAGCAGCTTTTGGACAGACTACGAGCAGTACTTC.

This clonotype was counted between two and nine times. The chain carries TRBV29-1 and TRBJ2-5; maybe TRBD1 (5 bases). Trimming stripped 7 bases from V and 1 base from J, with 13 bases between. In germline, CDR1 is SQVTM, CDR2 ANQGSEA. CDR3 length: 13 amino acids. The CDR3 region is CSALTGPQETQYF. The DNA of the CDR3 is TGCAGCGCTCTTACAGGACCCCAAGAGACCCAGTACTTC.

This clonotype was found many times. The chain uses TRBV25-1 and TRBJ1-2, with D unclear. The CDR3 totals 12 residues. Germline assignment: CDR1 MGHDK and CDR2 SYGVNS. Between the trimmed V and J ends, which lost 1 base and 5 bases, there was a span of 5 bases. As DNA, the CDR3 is TGTGCCAGCAGTGAATCTGGGTATGGCTACACCTTC. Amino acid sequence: CASSESGYGYTF.

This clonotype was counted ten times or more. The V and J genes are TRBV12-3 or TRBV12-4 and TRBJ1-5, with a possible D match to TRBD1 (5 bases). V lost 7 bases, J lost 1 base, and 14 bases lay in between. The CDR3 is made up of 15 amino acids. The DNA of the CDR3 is TGTGCCAGCACCGGAGGGGAGATCAGCAATCAGCCCCAGCATTTT. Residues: CASTGGEISNQPQHF.

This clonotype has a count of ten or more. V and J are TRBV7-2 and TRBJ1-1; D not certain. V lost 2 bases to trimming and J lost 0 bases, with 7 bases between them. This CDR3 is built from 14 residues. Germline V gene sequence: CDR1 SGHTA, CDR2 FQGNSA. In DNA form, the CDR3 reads TGTGCCAGCAGCTTAAAAGGGATGAACACTGAAGCTTTCTTT. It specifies CASSLKGMNTEAFF.

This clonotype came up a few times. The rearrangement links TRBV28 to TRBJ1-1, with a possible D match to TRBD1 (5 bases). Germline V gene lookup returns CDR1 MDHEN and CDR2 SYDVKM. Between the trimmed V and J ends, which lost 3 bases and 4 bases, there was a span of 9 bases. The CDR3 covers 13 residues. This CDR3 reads CASSFWRGTEAFF. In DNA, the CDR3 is TGTGCCAGCAGTTTTTGGAGGGGCACTGAAGCTTTCTTT. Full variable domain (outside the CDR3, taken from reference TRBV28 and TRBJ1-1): DVKVTQSSRYLVKRTGEKVFLECVQDMDHENMFWYRQDPGLGLRLIYFSYDVKMKEKGDIPEGYSVSREKKERFSLILESASTNQTSMYLCASSFWRGTEAFFGQGTRLTVV.

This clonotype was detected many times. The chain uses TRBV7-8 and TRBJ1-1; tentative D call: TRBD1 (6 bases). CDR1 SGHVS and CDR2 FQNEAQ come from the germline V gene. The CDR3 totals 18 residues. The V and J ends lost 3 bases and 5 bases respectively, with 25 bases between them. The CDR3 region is CASSLRTGNFLTLTEAFF. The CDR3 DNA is TGTGCCAGCAGCTTGAGAACAGGGAATTTTCTAACGTTGACTGAAGCTTTCTTT.

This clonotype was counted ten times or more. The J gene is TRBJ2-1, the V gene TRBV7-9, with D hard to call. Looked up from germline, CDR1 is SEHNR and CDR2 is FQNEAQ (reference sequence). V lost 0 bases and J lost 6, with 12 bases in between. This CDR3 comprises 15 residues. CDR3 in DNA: TGTGCCAGCAGCTTAGCTCTCTCAGGTGGCAATGAGCAGTTCTTC. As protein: CASSLALSGGNEQFF.